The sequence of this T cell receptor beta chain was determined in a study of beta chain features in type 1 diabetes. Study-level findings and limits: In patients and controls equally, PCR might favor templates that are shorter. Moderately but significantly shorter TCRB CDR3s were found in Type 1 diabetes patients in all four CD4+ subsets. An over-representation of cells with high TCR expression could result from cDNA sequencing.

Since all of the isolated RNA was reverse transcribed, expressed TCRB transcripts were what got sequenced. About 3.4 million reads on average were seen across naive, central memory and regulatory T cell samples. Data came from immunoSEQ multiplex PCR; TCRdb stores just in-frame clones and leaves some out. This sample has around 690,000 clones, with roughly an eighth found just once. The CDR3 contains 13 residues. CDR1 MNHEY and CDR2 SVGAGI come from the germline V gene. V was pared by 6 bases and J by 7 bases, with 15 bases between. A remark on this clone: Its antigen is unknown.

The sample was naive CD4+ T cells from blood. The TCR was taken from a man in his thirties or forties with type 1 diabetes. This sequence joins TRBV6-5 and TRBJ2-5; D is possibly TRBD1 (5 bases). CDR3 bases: TGTGCCAGCAGACCGAGGTCTCAGGGGACCCAGTACTTC. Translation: CASRPRSQGTQYF.